This TCR beta chain appears in the sequencing data of a study of blood T cell repertoires in COVID-19. About the research overall: Sources were T cells, B-cell-depleted T cells, or PBMCs; the material itself was cDNA or gDNA.

Original processing notes: Amplification from reference gene primers served as the basis for estimated nucleated cell counts. Clones were sequenced by immunoSEQ multiplex PCR, and TCRdb holds only the in-frame ones, with some missing. Clone size and V and J calls were adopted from that table, with D and trimming inferred from the DNA. The table has approximately 71,000 clones, 70% to 80% seen once. With 5 bases removed from V and 0 bases from J, the gap between germline ends came to 7 bases. The CDR3 spans 13 residues. The sample comprised peripheral blood. The chain carries TRBV12-3 or TRBV12-4 and TRBJ1-1; D remains ambiguous. The origin of this receptor is a man between 60 and 75 years old with active or convalescent COVID-19. CDR3 coding DNA: TGTGCCAGCAGTCCCTTTTTGAACACTGAAGCTTTCTTT. Its translation: CASSPFLNTEAFF.